This paragraph reports one T cell receptor beta chain. What it binds is not known. The whole isolated RNA underwent reverse transcription, so sequencing captured expressed TCRB transcripts. The assay was immunoSEQ multiplex PCR, and TCRdb's table has in-frame clones only and misses some. The sample contains some 150,000 clones, around 13% of which appear only once. The CDR3 is 12 amino acids. V dropped 3 bases and J dropped 1 base, with 6 bases sitting between them. CDR1 is SQVTM, CDR2 ANQGSEA, per germline. These data are taken from a study of beta chain features in type 1 diabetes. Study observations and caveats: Type 1 diabetes patients showed a moderate but significant shortening of TCRB CDR3s in all four CD4+ subsets.

The origin of this receptor is a young man with type 1 diabetes. The sequenced sample was central memory CD4+ T cells from blood. This chain connects TRBV29-1 to TRBJ1-1; tentatively, D is TRBD1 (6 bases). In nucleotides, the CDR3 is TGCAGCGTTGACAGGGGGAACACTGAAGCTTTCTTT. Encoded protein: CSVDRGNTEAFF.